The 28 T cell receptor beta chains presented below share a single source sample, sequenced in a study of human T cells and chemical hapten exposure. TCRdb called the RACE reads again in MiXCR, with one record for every CDR3 protein. The sample carries approximately 79,000 distinct CDR3 sequences, 8.6% recorded once. Time point in this sample: healthy volunteer bleed at 6 weeks. Whole blood that had not been fractionated was the source of extracted total RNA. The sample was whole blood. The receptors originated from a male donor in good health. Some clones in this sample may be carry-over from other donors' samples.

V usage is TRBV3-1 and J usage is TRBJ2-1, with D possibly TRBD2 on 6 matching bases. Trimming cost V 2 bases and J 8 bases, with 19 bases left between them. The length of the CDR3 is 16 residues. Germline CDR1 LGHDT, CDR2 YNNKEL (reference sequence). The CDR3 nucleotides read TGTGCCAGCAGCCAACTGGCGGGACCCCTAGGGGATGAGCAGTTCTTC. Protein product: CASSQLAGPLGDEQFF.

This clonotype was counted a few times. The rearrangement joins TRBV6-5 to TRBJ1-6; D uncertain. Trimming shortened V by 0 bases and J by 13 bases, and 19 bases separated the two germline ends. CDR1 and CDR2 from the germline V gene are MNHEY and SVGAGI. This CDR3 comprises 16 residues. CDR3 amino acids: CASSYSSARMSFPLHF. The CDR3 DNA sequence: TGTGCCAGCAGTTACTCGAGCGCCCGAATGAGTTTCCCCCTCCACTTT.

This clonotype came up many times. The chain combines TRBV7-2 with TRBJ1-4; no reliable D call. Trimming removed 3 bases from V and 0 bases from J, with 8 bases in between. This CDR3 is 15 amino acids long. The germline CDR1 and CDR2 sequences are SGHTA and FQGNSA. In nucleotides, the CDR3 is TGTGCCAGCAGCTTGAGAGCTGCAACTAATGAAAAACTGTTTTTT. Encoded protein: CASSLRAATNEKLFF.

This clonotype occurred a few times. The chain uses TRBV18 and TRBJ2-5; D gene ambiguous. Trimming took off 3 bases at V and 2 bases at J, with 4 bases between the two ends. From germline, CDR1 is KGHSH and CDR2 LQKENI. The CDR3 has 12 residues. The CDR3 DNA reads as TGTGCCAGCTCACCGGGACAAGAGACCCAGTACTTC. Translation gives CASSPGQETQYF.

The CDR3 nucleotides are TGTGCCAGCAGCTTACAGGGGACGGGCACTGAAGCTTTCTTT. It translates to CASSLQGTGTEAFF. V gene TRBV7-2 combines with J gene TRBJ1-1; tentatively, D is TRBD1 (6 bases). Per the germline V gene, CDR1 is SGHTA and CDR2 is FQGNSA. Trimming took off 2 bases at V and 4 bases at J, with 11 bases between the two ends. This CDR3 is built from 14 residues. The full variable domain, its missing parts supplied by reference TRBV7-2 and TRBJ1-1, is GAGVSQSPSNKVTEKGKDVELRCDPISGHTALYWYRQSLGQGLEFLIYFQGNSAPDKSGLPSDRFSAERTGGSVSTLTIQRTQQEDSAVYLCASSLQGTGTEAFFGQGTRLTVV.

This chain links TRBV28 with TRBJ2-6; D is unresolved. CDR3 length: 18 residues. Trimming took 1 base from V and 0 from J, leaving 13 bases between them. Per the germline V gene, CDR1 is MDHEN and CDR2 is SYDVKM. The CDR3 nucleotides read TGTGCCAGCAGTTTATACCAGACCACTTCCTCTGGGGCCAACGTCCTGACTTTC. It specifies CASSLYQTTSSGANVLTF.

The sample holds a few counts of this clonotype. V gene TRBV5-1 combines with J gene TRBJ1-5; no clear D. CDR1 SGHRS and CDR2 YFSETQ come from the germline V gene. The ends were cut back, 0 bases at V and 6 bases at J, with 13 bases in the middle. The CDR3 totals 15 residues. The CDR3 DNA reads TGCGCCAGCAGCTTGGCCGGGAGGGAGAGTCAGCCCCAGCATTTT. It specifies CASSLAGRESQPQHF.

The chain couples TRBV16 to TRBJ2-7, with D possibly TRBD2 on 6 matching bases. Trimming took 0 bases from V and 6 from J, leaving 18 bases between them. This CDR3 is built from 16 residues. CDR1 and CDR2 (germline): KGHSY, FQNENV. The CDR3 loop is CASSQSGRGTPGEQYF. In DNA form, the CDR3 reads TGTGCCAGCAGCCAATCGGGGCGGGGTACCCCCGGCGAGCAGTACTTC.

The V and J genes are TRBV20-1 and TRBJ2-7; D remains unclear. CDR1 and CDR2 from the germline V gene are DFQATT and SNEGSKA (reference sequence). CDR3 length: 13 amino acids. V gave up 1 base and J gave up 2 bases, with 9 bases separating them. CDR3 loop: CSARGGTPYEQYF. In DNA, the CDR3 is TGCAGTGCTAGAGGGGGAACGCCCTACGAGCAGTACTTC.

In this sample, this clonotype turned up a few times. The rearrangement joins TRBV6-5 to TRBJ1-1; D is perhaps TRBD1 (6 bases). The V end was cut by 9 bases, the J end by 2 bases, with 19 bases between. Germline V gene data show CDR1 as MNHEY and CDR2 as SVGAGI. The CDR3 extends over 15 amino acids. CDR3 sequence reads: CASRGHQTFNTEAFF. In DNA, the CDR3 is TGTGCCAGTAGGGGACACCAAACGTTTAACACTGAAGCTTTCTTT.

This clonotype has a handful of counts. The chain is built from TRBV4-2 and TRBJ2-3; 9 positions agree with TRBD2. This CDR3 spans 19 amino acids. V lost 2 bases and J lost 2; bases outside the gene matches: 14. Germline assignment: CDR1 LGHNA and CDR2 YNFKEQ. CDR3 in amino acids: CASSQFPLGQRGDTDTQYF. The CDR3 nucleotides are TGTGCCAGCAGCCAATTTCCCCTTGGTCAGCGGGGGGACACAGATACGCAGTATTTT.

This clonotype has ten or more counts. The V call is TRBV7-9, the J call TRBJ2-6; no clear D. V shed 2 bases and J shed 0 bases, with 11 bases lying between them. This CDR3 comprises 17 residues. Per germline, CDR1 SEHNR and CDR2 FQNEAQ (reference sequence). Written as DNA, the CDR3 is TGTGCCAGCAGCTTACCGCCATTGAGCTCTGGGGCCAACGTCCTGACTTTC. Translation: CASSLPPLSSGANVLTF.

Ten or more counts support this clonotype. The rearrangement uses TRBV5-1 and TRBJ2-7, with 9 positions matching TRBD1. In germline, CDR1 is SGHRS, CDR2 YFSETQ. The V gene end was trimmed by 4 bases and the J gene end by 5 bases; junction bases not matched to a gene: 10. The length of the CDR3 is 15 residues. The CDR3 sequence is CASSTYGQGNDEQYF. The CDR3 bases are TGCGCCAGCAGCACATATGGACAGGGGAACGACGAGCAGTACTTC.

The V and J genes are TRBV11-2 and TRBJ2-5, with D perhaps TRBD1 (6 bases). The V gene's germline CDR1 is SGHAT and CDR2 FQNNGV. Trimming shortened V by 5 bases and J by 5 bases, and 12 bases separated the two germline ends. The CDR3 loop spans 13 amino acids. CDR3 nucleotides: TGTGCCAGCAGCGCACAGGGTCGGGAGACCCAGTACTTC. This translates into CASSAQGRETQYF.

This clonotype occurred many times. This sequence joins TRBV5-1 and TRBJ1-2; D remains unclear. This CDR3 region has 15 residues. Trimming removed 0 bases from V and 0 bases from J, with 9 bases in between. Germline loops: CDR1 SGHRS, CDR2 YFSETQ. The CDR3 DNA reads as TGCGCCAGCAGCTTGGATCCGGGGTCTAACTATGGCTACACCTTC. Protein sequence: CASSLDPGSNYGYTF.

The DNA for the CDR3 is TGTGCCAGCAGTTACTCGAACCTCGGGCAGCCTACGGAGCAGTACTTC. Translating it yields CASSYSNLGQPTEQYF. The chain uses TRBV6-2 or TRBV6-3 and TRBJ2-7, with D unresolved. V lost 0 bases and J 7 bases, leaving 19 bases between the germline ends. The CDR3 loop spans 16 amino acids. Germline CDR1 and CDR2: MNHEY and SVGEGT.

This clonotype was seen a handful of times. The chain is built from TRBV7-2 and TRBJ2-3; 8 bases are shared with TRBD2. The CDR3 spans 17 residues. Germline CDR1 SGHTA, CDR2 FQGNSA. V trimming: 5 bases; J trimming: 0 bases; junction bases outside the gene matches: 10. DNA of the CDR3: TGTGCCAGCAGCCCTAATGCGGCTAGCGGGAGCACAGATACGCAGTATTTT. This codes for CASSPNAASGSTDTQYF. Supplemented by reference TRBV7-2 and TRBJ2-3, the full variable domain reads GAGVSQSPSNKVTEKGKDVELRCDPISGHTALYWYRQSLGQGLEFLIYFQGNSAPDKSGLPSDRFSAERTGGSVSTLTIQRTQQEDSAVYLCASSPNAASGSTDTQYFGPGTRLTVL.

There are many counts of this clonotype. The chain couples TRBV7-8 to TRBJ2-3; the match to TRBD1 covers 7 bases. Germline assignment: CDR1 SGHVS and CDR2 FQNEAQ. V lost 1 base, J lost 4 bases, and 5 bases stayed unmatched. The CDR3 has 15 amino acids. CDR3: CASSLGTGESDTQYF. For the CDR3, the DNA is TGTGCCAGCAGCTTAGGTACAGGGGAATCAGATACGCAGTATTTT.

This clonotype came up a few times. V usage is TRBV6-6 and J usage is TRBJ1-4; D gene ambiguous. Trimming cost V 8 bases and J 6 bases, with 16 bases left between them. Germline-derived CDR1 and CDR2 are MNHNY and SVGAGI (reference sequence). The CDR3 is 14 amino acids. The CDR3 loop is CASGVVGSDEKLFF. In DNA, the CDR3 is TGTGCCAGCGGAGTGGTGGGGTCGGATGAAAAACTGTTTTTT.

The gene calls are TRBV15 and TRBJ2-1; TRBD2 matches at 9 bases. CDR1 LNHNV and CDR2 YYDKDF come from the germline V gene (reference sequence). V lost 0 bases, J lost 6 bases, and 9 bases stayed unmatched. This CDR3 region has 17 residues. This CDR3 reads CATSRDYGGGAGNEQFF. In DNA form, the CDR3 reads TGTGCCACCAGCAGAGATTACGGCGGGGGGGCCGGCAATGAGCAGTTCTTC. The variable domain in full, completed from reference TRBV15 and TRBJ2-1, reads DAMVIQNPRYQVTQFGKPVTLSCSQTLNHNVMYWYQQKSSQAPKLLFHYYDKDFNNEADTPDNFQSRRPNTSFCFLDIRSPGLGDTAMYLCATSRDYGGGAGNEQFFGPGTRLTVL.

The rearrangement links TRBV7-8 to TRBJ2-7; 9 bases are shared with TRBD1. V lost 5 bases and J lost 0; bases outside the gene matches: 5. The germline gives CDR1 SGHVS, CDR2 FQNEAQ. CDR3 size: 15 residues. Here the CDR3 DNA reads TGTGCCAGCAGCGTCGGACAGGGGAGCTCCTACGAGCAGTACTTC. Translated, it gives CASSVGQGSSYEQYF.

This clonotype was counted only a few times. The genes are TRBV20-1 and TRBJ2-3, with D perhaps assigned TRBD1 or TRBD2 (6 bases each). Trimming removed 0 bases from V and 3 bases from J, with 16 bases in between. The CDR3 runs to 16 residues. The germline CDR1 and CDR2 sequences are DFQATT and SNEGSKA (reference sequence). The CDR3 loop is CSARDEGGAETDTQYF. The CDR3 nucleotides are TGCAGTGCTAGAGATGAGGGGGGAGCAGAAACAGATACGCAGTATTTT.

This clonotype was detected only a few times. The DNA of the CDR3 is TGTGCCAGCAGTTTCGGACCTGAGGCGAACACTGAAGCTTTCTTT. Translated: CASSFGPEANTEAFF. The chain recombines TRBV12-3 or TRBV12-4 with TRBJ1-1; D unclear. Trimming took 3 bases from V and 1 from J, leaving 12 bases between them. The CDR3 is 15 amino acids.

CDR3 bases: TGTGCCAGCAGCTTAGTGGGGTGGCAGGGGGCGAGCAATGAGCAGTTCTTC. Protein sequence: CASSLVGWQGASNEQFF. The V call is TRBV7-8, the J call TRBJ2-1; 8 bases align to TRBD1. The germline CDR1 and CDR2 sequences are SGHVS and FQNEAQ. The CDR3 has 17 residues. Losses at the gene ends were 1 base for V and 6 bases for J; bases not matched to a gene: 11.

The rearrangement joins TRBV4-1 to TRBJ2-2; the match to TRBD1 covers 11 bases. The V gene end was trimmed by 0 bases and the J gene end by 5 bases; junction bases not matched to a gene: 5. The germline V gene encodes CDR1 MGHRA and CDR2 YSYEKL. The CDR3 loop spans 17 amino acids. CDR3 in DNA: TGCGCCAGCAGCCAAGAGGACAGGGGGCGAGGAACCGGGGAGCTGTTTTTT. This encodes CASSQEDRGRGTGELFF.

The V call is TRBV20-1, the J call TRBJ2-1; 9 nucleotides match TRBD2. The trim removed 5 bases at V and 7 bases at J, leaving 12 bases unmatched. This CDR3 spans 15 amino acids. Germline V lookup: CDR1 DFQATT, CDR2 SNEGSKA (reference sequence). This CDR3 reads CSAVDASGVGNEQFF. The CDR3 coding sequence is TGCAGTGCTGTCGACGCTAGCGGGGTGGGAAATGAGCAGTTCTTC.

This clonotype came up a few times. The chain links TRBV10-3 to TRBJ1-6; unclear D gene. This CDR3 comprises 17 residues. Germline CDR1 reads ENHRY; CDR2 reads SYGVKD. V was clipped by 3 bases and J by 0 bases, with 12 bases between them. The CDR3 DNA is TGTGCCATCAGTGACGAAGGTCCGAGCTCCTATAATTCACCCCTCCACTTT. It specifies CAISDEGPSSYNSPLHF.

This clonotype was recorded a few times. The chain links TRBV6-5 to TRBJ1-5; D not resolved. Germline CDR1 MNHEY, CDR2 SVGAGI. V lost 2 bases and J 3 bases, leaving 11 bases between the germline ends. The CDR3 runs 15 residues. As DNA, the CDR3 is TGTGCCAGCAGTTACAGATTCGGGAACAATCAGCCCCAGCATTTT. This encodes CASSYRFGNNQPQHF.